The 20 T cell receptor beta chains listed next were all sequenced from one sample in a study of blood T cell repertoires in COVID-19. Repertoires were generated with immunoSEQ multiplex PCR, while TCRdb's copy carries only in-frame clones and drops some. Found here are roughly 150,000 clones, 85% to 90% of them singletons; the top ten hold around 14%. Material for sequencing was peripheral blood. These receptors came from a woman aged 40 to 50 with acute or convalescent COVID-19.

The CDR3 protein is CASSVEGADYNEQFF. The CDR3 DNA reads TGTGCCAGCAGCGTAGAAGGGGCAGATTACAATGAGCAGTTCTTC. The chain has TRBV9 and TRBJ2-1, with D possibly TRBD1 on 5 matching bases. The CDR3 runs to 15 residues. Looked up from germline, CDR1 is SGDLS and CDR2 is YYNGEE. The germline V and J ends were trimmed by 0 bases and 4 bases, with 11 bases remaining between them.

This clone came up once. CDR3 bases: TGTGCCACCAGTGACGCAAGCCTGGGACAGGGGATTACTGGGGCCAACGTCCTGACTTTC. Translated, it gives CATSDASLGQGITGANVLTF. This chain links TRBV24-1 with TRBJ2-6; TRBD1 aligns across 10 bases. The ends lost 4 bases at V and 2 bases at J; junction bases unmatched: 13. The CDR3 consists of 20 residues. Germline values: CDR1 KGHDR, CDR2 SFDVKD.

The chain couples TRBV2 to TRBJ1-3; 7 bases agree with TRBD1. The CDR3 consists of 15 residues. Trimming removed 6 bases from V and 2 bases from J; junction bases left unmatched: 7. Germline V gene sequence: CDR1 SNHLY, CDR2 FYNNEI. Here the CDR3 DNA reads TGTGCCAGCAGCGGGACAGCAGGGACTGGAAACACCATATATTTT. This sequence encodes CASSGTAGTGNTIYF.

For the CDR3, the DNA is TGCAGTGCTAGTTACATTGGCAGCCCTAGCTCCTATAATTCACCCCTCCACTTT. It codes for CSASYIGSPSSYNSPLHF. The rearrangement joins TRBV20-1 to TRBJ1-6; D remains unclear. V was trimmed by 3 bases and J by 0 bases, leaving 18 bases between them. The length of the CDR3 is 18 residues. Germline values: CDR1 DFQATT, CDR2 SNEGSKA (reference sequence).

V and J are TRBV3-1 (or the pseudogene TRBV3-2) and TRBJ2-7; TRBD1 aligns across 9 bases. Unmatched junction bases numbered 6, after V lost 0 bases and J lost 3 bases. Germline V gene lookup returns CDR1 LGHDT and CDR2 YNNKEL (reference sequence). The CDR3 extends over 16 amino acids. CDR3 protein: CASSQEWTGVNYEQYF. DNA of the CDR3: TGTGCCAGCAGCCAAGAATGGACAGGGGTGAACTACGAGCAGTACTTC.

The genes are TRBV5-6 and TRBJ2-7; 8 positions agree with TRBD1. Germline CDR1 SGHDT, CDR2 YYEEEE. With 3 bases clipped from V and 2 bases from J, the junction kept 10 bases outside the gene matches. The CDR3 spans 16 residues. The CDR3 reads CASSWDQGARPYEQYF. DNA of the CDR3: TGTGCCAGCAGCTGGGACCAGGGGGCGAGACCCTACGAGCAGTACTTC.

The chain uses TRBV10-3 and TRBJ1-2, with 7 bases matching TRBD1. Trimming at V came to 3 bases and at J to 4 bases, leaving 5 bases not matched to a gene. This CDR3 comprises 14 residues. Germline values: CDR1 ENHRY, CDR2 SYGVKD. DNA of the CDR3: TGTGCCATCAGTGATAACAGGGGAGGCTATGGCTACACCTTC. Protein product: CAISDNRGGYGYTF.

The chain has TRBV7-3 and TRBJ2-2; the match to TRBD2 covers 7 bases. This CDR3 is 18 amino acids long. Germline-derived CDR1 and CDR2 are SGHTA and FQGTGA. J lost 2 bases, V lost 5 bases, and 14 bases had no gene match. This CDR3 is CASSHYATGEGNTGELFF. The CDR3 nucleotides read TGTGCCAGCAGCCACTACGCGACTGGGGAGGGAAACACCGGGGAGCTGTTTTTT.

This clone appeared once. The V call is TRBV2, the J call TRBJ2-5; D remains unclear. CDR3 length: 12 residues. The germline V gene encodes CDR1 SNHLY and CDR2 FYNNEI. Trimming took off 3 bases at V and 5 bases at J, with 7 bases between the two ends. CDR3 sequence (DNA): TGTGCCAGCAGTGAGTGGGCGGAGACCCAGTACTTC. As protein: CASSEWAETQYF.

This clone was seen just once. V is TRBV27 and J is TRBJ2-1, with D unresolved. The germline V and J ends were trimmed by 5 bases and 10 bases, with 18 bases remaining between them. There are 14 residues in the CDR3. Germline CDR1 and CDR2: MNHEY and SMNVEV (reference sequence). The CDR3 DNA reads TGTGCCAGCAGTCCATCCTCCTACGCGTGGGAGCAGTTCTTC. Its protein product is CASSPSSYAWEQFF.

This chain uses TRBV2 with TRBJ2-3, with TRBD1 as a possible D gene (8 bases). CDR1 is SNHLY, CDR2 FYNNEI, per germline. The CDR3 has 16 residues. V was pared by 5 bases and J by 1 base, with 16 bases between. CDR3 nucleotide sequence: TGTGCCAGCAGTTTTCAGGGGGCGGGAGGCACAGATACGCAGTATTTT. This sequence encodes CASSFQGAGGTDTQYF.

The chain links TRBV4-1 to TRBJ1-1; D possibly corresponds to TRBD1 (5 bases). V gave up 4 bases and J gave up 3 bases, with 15 bases separating them. The CDR3 covers 15 residues. Germline assignment: CDR1 MGHRA and CDR2 YSYEKL. The CDR3 reads CASSRSDGGYTEAFF. CDR3 nucleotides: TGCGCCAGCAGCCGGTCCGATGGGGGGTACACTGAAGCTTTCTTT.

J is TRBJ2-1 and V is TRBV9; 8 nucleotides line up with TRBD2. V was clipped by 3 bases and J by 6 bases; unmatched bases: 11. Germline-derived CDR1 and CDR2 are SGDLS and YYNGEE. This CDR3 contains 16 residues. CDR3 region: CASSGTSGSLPNEQFF. The CDR3 bases are TGTGCCAGCAGCGGAACCAGCGGGAGCTTGCCCAATGAGCAGTTCTTC. Filled out from reference TRBV9 and TRBJ2-1, the complete variable domain reads DSGVTQTPKHLITATGQRVTLRCSPRSGDLSVYWYQQSLDQGLQFLIQYYNGEERAKGNILERFSAQQFPDLHSELNLSSLELGDSALYFCASSGTSGSLPNEQFFGPGTRLTVL.

This clone was picked up one time. The chain has TRBV6-5 and TRBJ2-1; 11 bases line up with TRBD2. Germline-derived CDR1 and CDR2 are MNHEY and SVGAGI. CDR3 length: 15 residues. Losses at the gene ends were 6 bases for V and 12 bases for J; bases not matched to a gene: 13. This CDR3 is CASSELAGGATVQFF. The CDR3 coding sequence is TGTGCCAGCAGCGAGCTAGCGGGGGGTGCAACTGTGCAGTTCTTC.

This clone was observed a handful of times. The genes are TRBV7-2 and TRBJ2-7, with 7 bases that match TRBD1. CDR1 and CDR2 (germline): SGHTA, FQGNSA. Trimming took 2 bases from V and 2 from J; bases not matched to a gene: 3. This CDR3 is 14 amino acids long. The CDR3 nucleotides are TGTGCCAGCAGCTTATCGGACAGGACCTACGAGCAGTACTTC. This sequence encodes CASSLSDRTYEQYF.

The CDR3 protein is CASSLGGTGGHNEQFF. CDR3 nucleotides: TGTGCCAGCAGCTTGGGTGGGACAGGGGGTCACAATGAGCAGTTCTTC. The chain recombines TRBV5-4 with TRBJ2-1; 11 bases are a match to TRBD1. The CDR3 consists of 16 residues. Per germline, CDR1 SGHNT and CDR2 YYREEE (reference sequence). Trimming removed 0 bases from V and 5 bases from J; junction bases left unmatched: 4.

The chain couples TRBV10-1 to TRBJ2-7; TRBD1 aligns across 12 bases. Trimming cost V 10 bases and J 7 bases; bases outside gene matches: 5. The CDR3 consists of 12 residues. Germline V CDR1 and CDR2: WNHNN, SYGVQD (reference sequence). In DNA, the CDR3 is TGCGCCACGGGACAGGGGGCCGGGGAGCAGTACTTC. Residues: CATGQGAGEQYF.

The chain combines TRBV10-1 with TRBJ2-2, with TRBD1 matching over 7 bases. Germline V CDR1 and CDR2: WNHNN, SYGVQD (reference sequence). The CDR3 consists of 14 residues. V lost 6 bases to trimming and J lost 6 bases; unmatched junction nucleotides: 7. CDR3 nucleotide sequence: TGCGCCAGCAGCCAAGGGGGCCCCTCCGGGGAGCTGTTTTTT. This codes for CASSQGGPSGELFF.

The rearrangement joins TRBV29-1 to TRBJ2-2; 7 positions match TRBD1. The CDR3 totals 16 residues. Germline lookup yields CDR1 SQVTM and CDR2 ANQGSEA. With 4 bases clipped from V and 1 base from J, the junction kept 9 bases outside the gene matches. This chain's CDR3 is CSVGRRTGVNTGELFF. In nucleotides, the CDR3 is TGCAGCGTTGGGAGAAGGACAGGAGTGAACACCGGGGAGCTGTTTTTT.

This clone was recorded only once. V usage is TRBV4-2 and J usage is TRBJ2-3, with 9 positions matching TRBD1. J was trimmed by 1 base and V by 1 base; bases with no gene match: 3. The CDR3 sequence is 16 residues long. Looked up from germline, CDR1 is LGHNA and CDR2 is YNFKEQ. The CDR3 region is CASSQGTGDGTDTQYF. CDR3 bases: TGTGCCAGCAGCCAAGGGACAGGGGATGGCACAGATACGCAGTATTTT.